This T cell receptor (beta chain) was found in a study of PD-L1 blockade in urothelial cancer. CDR1 and CDR2 (germline): GTSNPN, SVGIG (reference sequence). V gave up 1 base and J gave up 5 bases, with 12 bases separating them. The CDR3 has 13 residues. Sequencing was performed with immunoSEQ multiplex PCR; in TCRdb, only in-frame clones are kept and a portion is missing. Of 11,000 to 15,000 clones listed, roughly 90% were seen once; the top ten hold roughly 15%. The sample was PBMCs, taken around atezolizumab (anti-PD-L1) treatment. The sequence derives from a man in his sixties or seventies with urothelial cancer. This sequence joins TRBV30 and TRBJ2-7; D remains unclear. DNA of the CDR3: TGTGCCTGGAGTGACCCCCGTGAGCACGAGCAGTACTTC. It specifies CAWSDPREHEQYF.